Below, 18 T cell receptor beta chains from the same sample are listed, as sequenced in a study of T cells in Graves' hyperthyroidism and ophthalmopathy. The TCR beta CDR3 regions underwent amplification using RNA transcripts as the source. First-round RT-PCR with HTBI primers amplified the TCR CDR3 region. TCRdb reanalysed the multiplex PCR reads using MiXCR and keeps one entry per CDR3 protein. The sample consists of 350,000 to 450,000 distinct CDR3 sequences, approximately 15% of them appearing once. Sequencing was performed on blood. All receptors derive from a woman in her sixties with Graves' hyperthyroidism.

The V call is TRBV6-2 or TRBV6-3, the J call TRBJ2-1, with TRBD2 matching over 12 bases. The V and J ends lost 4 bases and 5 bases, in that order; junction bases with no gene match: 12. The CDR3 has 18 amino acids. Germline CDR1 reads MNHEY; CDR2 reads SVGEGT. DNA of the CDR3: TGTGCCAGCAGTTCCCTAGCGGGAGGGGAATTAGCTAACAATGAGCAGTTCTTC. Translating it yields CASSSLAGGELANNEQFF.

In this sample, this clonotype turned up a few times. The chain carries TRBV5-4 and TRBJ2-6; D perhaps matches TRBD1 (6 bases). Trimming took off 2 bases at V and 0 bases at J, with 21 bases between the two ends. CDR1 SGHNT and CDR2 YYREEE come from the germline V gene (reference sequence). The CDR3 extends over 20 amino acids. The chain's CDR3 is CASSFAGTSWSYSGANVLTF. CDR3 DNA: TGTGCCAGCAGCTTCGCCGGGACAAGCTGGAGCTACTCTGGGGCCAACGTCCTGACTTTC.

The chain combines TRBV27 with TRBJ2-7; TRBD2 agrees at 9 bases. CDR1 is MNHEY and CDR2 is SMNVEV in the germline V gene (reference sequence). The CDR3 is 16 residues long. V lost 4 bases and J lost 5; bases outside the gene matches: 12. CDR3 loop: CASSSIRTSVGHEQYF. CDR3 DNA: TGTGCCAGCAGTTCTATAAGGACTAGCGTGGGCCACGAGCAGTACTTC.

The chain is built from TRBV4-1 and TRBJ1-3, with D hard to call. V lost 0 bases and J lost 2, with 11 bases in between. Germline CDR1 is MGHRA and CDR2 is YSYEKL. There are 16 residues in the CDR3. CDR3 region: CASSQDHGNTGNTIYF. The CDR3 DNA reads as TGCGCCAGCAGCCAAGATCACGGAAATACTGGAAACACCATATATTTT.

This clonotype occurred many times. For the CDR3, the DNA is TGTGCCAGCTCACCACTCAACTATGGTTACAATGAGCAGTTCTTC. As protein: CASSPLNYGYNEQFF. V gene TRBV18 combines with J gene TRBJ2-1; D not resolved. Trimming removed 1 base at V and 4 bases at J, with 11 bases between. The CDR3 has 15 amino acids. Germline assignment: CDR1 KGHSH and CDR2 LQKENI.

The table lists this clonotype with many counts. This sequence joins TRBV18 and TRBJ2-7; D not certain. Germline V gene lookup returns CDR1 KGHSH and CDR2 LQKENI. The CDR3 is 10 amino acids. V lost 1 base and J 5 bases, leaving 0 bases between the germline ends. CDR3 bases: TGTGCCAGCTCACCACACGAGCAGTACTTC. Its translation: CASSPHEQYF.

V and J are TRBV5-1 and TRBJ2-5, with 9 bases that match TRBD2. V lost 0 bases, J lost 4 bases, and 10 bases stayed unmatched. There are 17 residues in the CDR3. Germline loops: CDR1 SGHRS, CDR2 YFSETQ. CDR3 residues: CASSLELAGGPSETQYF. In DNA, the CDR3 is TGCGCCAGCAGCTTGGAATTGGCGGGAGGGCCATCAGAGACCCAGTACTTC.

The table lists this clonotype with many counts. The gene calls are TRBV3-1 and TRBJ1-6; D remains ambiguous. Germline V gene lookup returns CDR1 LGHDT and CDR2 YNNKEL (reference sequence). The CDR3 totals 12 residues. Trimming left V 4 bases short and J 8 bases short, with 6 bases between. The CDR3 protein is CASSLSDSPLHF. DNA of the CDR3: TGTGCCAGCAGCCTCTCTGATTCACCCCTCCACTTT. The full variable domain, completed using reference TRBV3-1 and TRBJ1-6, is DTAVSQTPKYLVTQMGNDKSIKCEQNLGHDTMYWYKQDSKKFLKIMFSYNNKELIINETVPNRFSPKSPDKAHLNLHINSLELGDSAVYFCASSLSDSPLHFGNGTRLTVT.

This clonotype came up a few times. The CDR3 DNA follows: TGTGCCATCAGTGGGGCAGGGGAGACGAGCGAGCAGTACTTC. Its translation is CAISGAGETSEQYF. This chain links TRBV10-3 with TRBJ2-7, with a tentative D call TRBD1 (6 bases). The germline V and J ends were trimmed by 4 bases and 6 bases, with 16 bases remaining between them. In germline, CDR1 is ENHRY, CDR2 SYGVKD. The CDR3 contains 14 residues.

This clonotype was seen ten or more times. The chain links TRBV15 to TRBJ2-2, with 7 nucleotides matching TRBD2. Germline CDR1 is LNHNV and CDR2 is YYDKDF (reference sequence). The CDR3 is 17 amino acids. V dropped 1 base and J dropped 0; count of bases not matched to a gene: 5. The chain's CDR3 is CATSRVRAGTNTGELFF. The CDR3 nucleotides are TGTGCCACCAGCAGAGTCCGAGCGGGGACGAACACCGGGGAGCTGTTTTTT.

This clonotype was recorded many times. This chain joins TRBV9 and TRBJ2-7; 16 nucleotides match TRBD2. This CDR3 is 18 amino acids long. Germline V gene data show CDR1 as SGDLS and CDR2 as YYNGEE. Trimming took 3 bases from V and 4 from J; bases not matched to a gene: 10. CDR3 loop: CASSADSGLAGGEYEQYF. For the CDR3, the DNA is TGTGCCAGCAGCGCCGATTCGGGACTAGCGGGAGGGGAATACGAGCAGTACTTC. The variable domain in full, with the rest retrieved from reference TRBV9 and TRBJ2-7, is DSGVTQTPKHLITATGQRVTLRCSPRSGDLSVYWYQQSLDQGLQFLIQYYNGEERAKGNILERFSAQQFPDLHSELNLSSLELGDSALYFCASSADSGLAGGEYEQYFGPGTRLTVT.

In this sample, this clonotype turned up a few times. This chain joins TRBV9 and TRBJ2-3; no clear D. The ends were cut back, 4 bases at V and 6 bases at J, with 15 bases in the middle. This CDR3 is built from 14 residues. Germline V lookup: CDR1 SGDLS, CDR2 YYNGEE. The CDR3 DNA follows: TGTGCCAGCAGCCCGAAACCCGATCGGGATACGCAGTATTTT. As protein: CASSPKPDRDTQYF.

This clonotype was observed a handful of times. The chain joins TRBV27 to TRBJ2-1; tentatively, D is TRBD1 or TRBD2 (7 bases each). Germline V gives CDR1 MNHEY, CDR2 SMNVEV (reference sequence). V gave up 5 bases and J gave up 1 base, with 15 bases separating them. This CDR3 comprises 16 residues. CDR3 amino acids: CASSPRGGASYNEQFF. CDR3 sequence (DNA): TGTGCCAGCAGTCCCAGGGGGGGGGCGTCCTACAATGAGCAGTTCTTC.

This clonotype was picked up many times. The chain links TRBV27 to TRBJ1-1; D is undetermined. The germline V and J ends were trimmed by 3 bases and 1 base, with 6 bases remaining between them. The CDR3 has 13 amino acids. Germline CDR1 MNHEY, CDR2 SMNVEV (reference sequence). CDR3 nucleotides: TGTGCCAGCAGTTTCCTCGAGAACACTGAAGCTTTCTTT. Encoded protein: CASSFLENTEAFF.

On this clonotype: Relative to the germline gene, one junction end is altered; a read error may explain this. The V call is TRBV4-1, the J call TRBJ1-4; possible D gene TRBD1, 5 bases. CDR1 MGHRA and CDR2 YSYEKL come from the germline V gene. The CDR3 consists of 15 residues. CDR3: CASSQDRGGDEKLFF. The CDR3 DNA follows: TGTGCCAGCAGCCAAGATCGGGGCGGGGATGAAAAACTGTTTTTT.

V usage is TRBV5-1 and J usage is TRBJ2-7; the match to TRBD2 covers 11 bases. The germline V gene encodes CDR1 SGHRS and CDR2 YFSETQ. The CDR3 runs 15 residues. The ends lost 4 bases at V and 0 bases at J; junction bases unmatched: 3. The CDR3 DNA follows: TGCGCCAGCAGCGAAACTAGCGGGAGCTCCTACGAGCAGTACTTC. This translates into CASSETSGSSYEQYF.

Comment on this clonotype: A much larger clone is a single base away; this may be a read error. The rearrangement links TRBV20-1 to TRBJ2-3; 10 bases fit TRBD2. This CDR3 spans 14 amino acids. From germline, CDR1 is DFQATT and CDR2 SNEGSKA (reference sequence). The V gene end was trimmed by 4 bases and the J gene end by 4 bases; junction bases not matched to a gene: 5. For the CDR3, the DNA is TGCAGTGCTATACTTGGGACTAGCGCAGATACGCAGTATTTT. Its translation: CSAILGTSADTQYF.

At least ten counts were recorded for this clonotype. V is TRBV15 and J is TRBJ1-2; no reliable D call. V shed 0 bases and J shed 4 bases, with 18 bases lying between them. The CDR3 length is 17 residues. Germline values: CDR1 LNHNV, CDR2 YYDKDF (reference sequence). The CDR3 bases are TGTGCCACCAGCAGAGATCTTCGGAGCCTTCCACGCTATGGCTACACCTTC. Encoded protein: CATSRDLRSLPRYGYTF.